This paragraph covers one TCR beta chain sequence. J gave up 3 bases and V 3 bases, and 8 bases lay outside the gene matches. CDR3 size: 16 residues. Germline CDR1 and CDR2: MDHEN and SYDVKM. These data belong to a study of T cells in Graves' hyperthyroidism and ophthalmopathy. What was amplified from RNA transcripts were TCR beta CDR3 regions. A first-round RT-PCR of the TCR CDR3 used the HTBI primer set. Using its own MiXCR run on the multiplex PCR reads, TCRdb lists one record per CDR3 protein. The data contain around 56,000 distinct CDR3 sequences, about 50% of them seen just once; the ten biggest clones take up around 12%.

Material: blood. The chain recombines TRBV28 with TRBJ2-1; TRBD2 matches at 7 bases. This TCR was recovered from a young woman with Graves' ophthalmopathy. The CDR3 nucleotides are TGTGCCAGCAGTTTTGGGCTAGCGGCTAACTACAATGAGCAGTTCTTC. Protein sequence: CASSFGLAANYNEQFF. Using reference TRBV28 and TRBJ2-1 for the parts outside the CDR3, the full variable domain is DVKVTQSSRYLVKRTGEKVFLECVQDMDHENMFWYRQDPGLGLRLIYFSYDVKMKEKGDIPEGYSVSREKKERFSLILESASTNQTSMYLCASSFGLAANYNEQFFGPGTRLTVL.